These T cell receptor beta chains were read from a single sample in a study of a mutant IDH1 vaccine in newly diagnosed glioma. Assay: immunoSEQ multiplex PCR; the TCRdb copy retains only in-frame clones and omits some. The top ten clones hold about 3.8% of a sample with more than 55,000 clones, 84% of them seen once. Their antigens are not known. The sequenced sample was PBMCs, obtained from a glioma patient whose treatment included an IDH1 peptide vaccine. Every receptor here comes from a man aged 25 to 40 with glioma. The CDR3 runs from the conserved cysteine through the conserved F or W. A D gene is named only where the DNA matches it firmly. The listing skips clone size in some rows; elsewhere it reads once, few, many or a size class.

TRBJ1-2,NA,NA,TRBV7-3,TGTGCCAGCAGCTTATCCCCAGATTATGGCTACACCTTC,CASSLSPDYGYTF
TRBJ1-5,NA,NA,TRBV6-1,TGTGCCAGCAGTCCTGACTATGGCAATCAGCCCCAGCATTTT,CASSPDYGNQPQHF
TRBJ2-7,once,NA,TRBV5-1,TGCGCCAGCAGCTTGGGACCGCCCTCCCACGAGCAGTACTTC,CASSLGPPSHEQYF
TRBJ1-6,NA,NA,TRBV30,TGTGCCTGGAGAAGATTTATCGGTGGATCACCCCTCCACTTT,CAWRRFIGGSPLHF
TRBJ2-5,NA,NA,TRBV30,TGTGCCTGGAGTGTAGTAGGGGGCCAAGAGACCCAGTACTTC,CAWSVVGGQETQYF
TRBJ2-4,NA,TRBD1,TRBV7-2,TGTGCCAGCAGCACCCGGACAGGGGAAGGAAACATTCAGTACTTC,CASSTRTGEGNIQYF
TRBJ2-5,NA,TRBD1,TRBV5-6,TGTGCCAGCAGCTCGGACAGGGAAATTCCAGAGACCCAGTACTTC,CASSSDREIPETQYF
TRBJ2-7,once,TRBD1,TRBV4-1,TGCGCCAGCAGCCAAGGGTGGGGGGACAGGGGAATTGAGCAGTACTTC,CASSQGWGDRGIEQYF
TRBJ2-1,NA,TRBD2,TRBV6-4,TGTGCCAGCAGTTCTCGACTAGCGGGAGAGGATGAGCAGTTCTTC,CASSSRLAGEDEQFF
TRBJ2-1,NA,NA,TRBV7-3,TGTGCCAGCAGCTTAGGCGGGTCGGATCTCGAGCAGTTCTTC,CASSLGGSDLEQFF
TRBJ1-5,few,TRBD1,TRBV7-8,TGTGCCAGCAGCTTAGGGGCAGGGGGCCACCAGCCCCAGCATTTT,CASSLGAGGHQPQHF
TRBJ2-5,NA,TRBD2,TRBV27,TGTGCCAGCAGTCCCGGACTAGTTCTCTCAGAGACCCAGTACTTC,CASSPGLVLSETQYF
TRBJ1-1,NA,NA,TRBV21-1,TGTGCCAGCAGCGGCCGGGACGGGGAAAGAGAAGCTTTCTTT,CASSGRDGEREAFF
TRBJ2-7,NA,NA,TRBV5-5,TGTGCCAGCAGGGCGCAGGGTGGCGAGCAGTACTTC,CASRAQGGEQYF
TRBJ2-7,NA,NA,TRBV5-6,TGTGCCAGCAGCTTGGCTCGGACCTTTTCCTACGAGCAGTACTTC,CASSLARTFSYEQYF
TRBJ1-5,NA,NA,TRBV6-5,TGTGCCAGCAGTTCACAGGGCCCTCTTAGCAATCAGCCCCAGCATTTT,CASSSQGPLSNQPQHF
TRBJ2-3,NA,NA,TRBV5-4,TGTGCCAGCAGCTTAAAAGCGGGACACACAGATACGCAGTATTTT,CASSLKAGHTDTQYF
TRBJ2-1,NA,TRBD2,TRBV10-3,TGTGCCATCAGCCTTACTAGCGGGGTTAGGGATGAGCAGTTCTTC,CAISLTSGVRDEQFF
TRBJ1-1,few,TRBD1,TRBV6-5,TGTGCCAGCAGTAGGGACAGGGAAACTTTCTTT,CASSRDRETFF
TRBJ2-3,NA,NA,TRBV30,TGTGCCTGGAGTGTACAGTGGGATACGCAGTATTTT,CAWSVQWDTQYF
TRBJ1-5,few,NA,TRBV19,TGTGCCAGTAGTATAGTCTCAGGGAATAGACAGCCCCAGCATTTT,CASSIVSGNRQPQHF
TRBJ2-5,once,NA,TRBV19,TGTGCCAGTAGTATGTTCGGTGAGGAGACCCAGTACTTC,CASSMFGEETQYF
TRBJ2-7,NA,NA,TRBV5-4,TGTGCCAGCAGCTGGGCTGGCAGAGCCTACGAGCAGTACTTC,CASSWAGRAYEQYF
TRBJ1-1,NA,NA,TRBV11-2,TGTGCCAGCAGCCGGGTCGCGAACACTGAAGCTTTCTTT,CASSRVANTEAFF
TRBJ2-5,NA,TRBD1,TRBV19,TGTGCCAGTAGGGAGACAGGGGAAGGAGAGACCCAGTACTTC,CASRETGEGETQYF
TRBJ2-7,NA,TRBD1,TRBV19,TGTGCCAGTAGGAGGGACAGGGATATCAACGAGCAGTACTTC,CASRRDRDINEQYF
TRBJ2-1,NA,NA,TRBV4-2,TGTGCCAGCAGGTGGTGGCAGGGCACCTACAATGAGCAGTTCTTC,CASRWWQGTYNEQFF
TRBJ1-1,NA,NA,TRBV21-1,TGTGCCAGCAGCAAAGTACGGAGACTGAACACTGAAGCTTTCTTT,CASSKVRRLNTEAFF
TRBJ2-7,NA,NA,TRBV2,TGTGCCAGCGCGGTTGGGGAGTATCAGTACTTC,CASAVGEYQYF
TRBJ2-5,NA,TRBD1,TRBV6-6,TGTGCCAGCAGTCCCGGGGACAGGGGGTCTTTAGAGACCCAGTACTTC,CASSPGDRGSLETQYF
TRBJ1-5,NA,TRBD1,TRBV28,TGTGCCAGCAGAATACGACAGGGGCGGTATAGCAATCAGCCCCAGCATTTT,CASRIRQGRYSNQPQHF